This entry lists 2 T cell receptor beta chains sequenced from one sample in a study of blood T cell repertoires in COVID-19. TCRdb's table, derived via immunoSEQ multiplex PCR, lists solely in-frame clones and lacks some. The sample yields under 200,000 clones, around 86% seen once. The sequenced material came from peripheral blood. All receptors come from a woman of 80 years or more in a cohort sampled during active or convalescent COVID-19.

This chain connects TRBV5-4 to TRBJ1-1; no reliable D call. CDR3 length equals 15 residues. V was cut by 0 bases and J by 8 bases, with 17 bases left in between. From germline, CDR1 is SGHNT and CDR2 YYREEE (reference sequence). CDR3 sequence (DNA): TGTGCCAGCAGCTTGGGGGCCCTTTCCCGGGAGGAAGCTTTCTTT. As protein: CASSLGALSREEAFF.

This chain links TRBV20-1 with TRBJ2-2; TRBD2 aligns across 9 bases. V trimming: 3 bases; J trimming: 0 bases; junction bases outside the gene matches: 5. The CDR3 consists of 16 residues. CDR1 and CDR2 (germline): DFQATT, SNEGSKA (reference sequence). The CDR3, as DNA: TGCAGTGCTAGTATCGGCGGGAGGGCGAACACCGGGGAGCTGTTTTTT. It is translated as CSASIGGRANTGELFF.